Below are 30 T cell receptor beta chains sequenced from a single sample in a study of CD8+CD57+ T cells in acquired aplastic anemia. Investigators profiled TCR beta VDJ and CDR3 from genomic DNA template. In TCRdb, the reads were re-called with MiXCR into one record per CDR3 protein. The sample carries about 110,000 distinct CDR3 sequences, 51% recorded once. The material sequenced was sorted CD4+, CD8+, or CD8+CD57+ T cells (not recorded which) from PBMCs. The receptors were sampled from a human donor in good health, serving as a control.

At least ten counts were recorded for this clonotype. The chain is built from TRBV9 and TRBJ2-7, with 10 nucleotides matching TRBD2. The CDR3 length is 16 residues. The germline V gene has CDR1 SGDLS and CDR2 YYNGEE. The V and J ends lost 4 bases and 2 bases, in that order; junction bases with no gene match: 9. The CDR3 loop is CASSPQSGGAAYEQYF. CDR3 coding DNA: TGTGCCAGCAGCCCCCAGAGCGGGGGGGCCGCCTACGAGCAGTACTTC.

This chain links TRBV13 with TRBJ2-2; TRBD2 is a possible D gene (6 bases). Germline-derived CDR1 and CDR2 are PRHDT and FYEKMQ (reference sequence). The CDR3 spans 14 residues. V gave up 7 bases and J gave up 7 bases, with 16 bases separating them. The CDR3 region is CASTPGRGGGELFF. The CDR3 DNA reads as TGTGCCAGCACACCGGGACGGGGAGGCGGGGAGCTGTTTTTT.

This clonotype appeared a few times. This rearrangement joins TRBV20-1 to TRBJ1-2, with D possibly TRBD1 on 5 matching bases. Germline V CDR1 and CDR2: DFQATT, SNEGSKA (reference sequence). This CDR3 is 15 amino acids long. V gave up 0 bases and J gave up 4 bases, with 15 bases separating them. The CDR3, as DNA: TGCAGTGCTAGAGATCTCGACGGCGGGGGCTATGGCTACACCTTC. It encodes CSARDLDGGGYGYTF.

Remarks on this clonotype: Possible read error: a much larger clone is one base away. V usage is TRBV5-1 and J usage is TRBJ2-5; no firm D call. The CDR3 runs to 15 residues. Trimming left V 3 bases short and J 4 bases short, with 16 bases between. CDR1 is SGHRS, CDR2 YFSETQ, per germline. The CDR3 sequence: CASSSDPALGETQYF. CDR3 DNA sequence: TGCGCCAGCAGCTCAGACCCGGCCTTGGGAGAGACCCAGTACTTC.

The chain recombines TRBV6-5 with TRBJ1-4; D remains unclear. Germline CDR1 reads MNHEY; CDR2 reads SVGAGI. This CDR3 has 14 amino acids. Trimming shortened V by 3 bases and J by 7 bases, and 12 bases separated the two germline ends. The CDR3 is CASSYGQAGEKLFF. CDR3 coding DNA: TGTGCCAGCAGTTATGGCCAGGCTGGTGAAAAACTGTTTTTT.

The chain couples TRBV15 to TRBJ1-5; the D gene is possibly TRBD1 (6 bases). The CDR3 runs to 15 residues. V was cut by 0 bases and J by 4 bases, with 10 bases left in between. Germline loops: CDR1 LNHNV, CDR2 YYDKDF (reference sequence). CDR3: CATSREGQGNQPQHF. The CDR3 coding sequence is TGTGCCACCAGCAGAGAAGGGCAGGGGAATCAGCCCCAGCATTTT.

This clonotype has at least ten counts. The gene calls are TRBV19 and TRBJ2-7; D is unresolved. Deletions cut 3 bases from V and 3 bases from J, with 18 bases between. The CDR3 consists of 16 residues. Germline V gives CDR1 LNHDA, CDR2 SQIVND (reference sequence). CDR3 loop: CASSIRHLRQDYEQYF. Here the CDR3 DNA reads TGTGCCAGTAGTATCAGGCATTTGAGGCAAGACTACGAGCAGTACTTC.

This clonotype was found many times. J is TRBJ1-3 and V is TRBV4-1, with D hard to call. V was trimmed by 0 bases and J by 4 bases, leaving 10 bases between them. The CDR3 spans 15 residues. Germline CDR1 reads MGHRA; CDR2 reads YSYEKL. This CDR3 is CASSQDPGTGNTIYF. CDR3 DNA: TGCGCCAGCAGCCAAGATCCAGGTACAGGAAACACCATATATTTT.

This chain connects TRBV19 to TRBJ1-1; D is ambiguous. The CDR3 contains 13 residues. Per germline, CDR1 LNHDA and CDR2 SQIVND (reference sequence). V lost 3 bases to trimming and J lost 7 bases, with 12 bases between them. The CDR3 region is CASSISASSEAFF. The CDR3 DNA reads as TGTGCCAGTAGTATTTCGGCGTCGAGTGAAGCTTTCTTT. Complete variable domain (other parts from reference TRBV19 and TRBJ1-1): DGGITQSPKYLFRKEGQNVTLSCEQNLNHDAMYWYRQDPGQGLRLIYYSQIVNDFQKGDIAEGYSVSREKKESFPLTVTSAQKNPTAFYLCASSISASSEAFFGQGTRLTVV.

This clonotype was recorded at least ten times. The V gene is TRBV25-1, the J gene TRBJ2-7; 7 nucleotides line up with TRBD1. The germline V gene encodes CDR1 MGHDK and CDR2 SYGVNS. With V trimmed by 5 bases and J by 5 bases, 12 bases remained unmatched. The CDR3 has 15 amino acids. In DNA form, the CDR3 reads TGTGCCAGCAGTTCCCTGGTAGGGGGCTTGGACGAGCAGTACTTC. It translates to CASSSLVGGLDEQYF.

DNA of the CDR3: TGTGCCAGCAGCTTACAGGGGGGAGGCACTGAAGCTTTCTTT. Encoded protein: CASSLQGGGTEAFF. J is TRBJ1-1 and V is TRBV7-3; 7 bases are a match to TRBD1. V shed 2 bases, J shed 4 bases, and the junction held 4 bases outside the gene matches. CDR3 size: 14 residues. Germline assignment: CDR1 SGHTA and CDR2 FQGTGA.

This clonotype has more than one count but fewer than ten. The J gene is TRBJ2-7, the V gene TRBV25-1, with D possibly being TRBD2 (6 bases). Germline CDR1 is MGHDK and CDR2 is SYGVNS. Between the trimmed V and J ends, which lost 4 bases and 4 bases, there was a span of 20 bases. CDR3 length: 16 amino acids. The CDR3 loop reads CASSASGPGDIYEQYF. The DNA for the CDR3 is TGTGCCAGCAGTGCTAGTGGGCCGGGGGATATTTACGAGCAGTACTTC.

The sample holds many counts of this clonotype. CDR3 protein: CASSLGDAGGNEQFF. The DNA for the CDR3 is TGTGCCAGCAGCTTGGGGGACGCGGGGGGTAATGAGCAGTTCTTC. This chain links TRBV7-3 with TRBJ2-1, with 8 positions matching TRBD2. The CDR3 is made up of 15 amino acids. The germline V gene encodes CDR1 SGHTA and CDR2 FQGTGA. Trimming removed 3 bases from V and 7 bases from J; junction bases left unmatched: 8.

The table lists this clonotype with many counts. The V and J genes are TRBV2 and TRBJ2-7; D is tentatively TRBD1 or TRBD2 (5 bases each). Trimming pared 4 bases from V and 6 bases from J, leaving 7 bases between. The CDR3 covers 11 residues. Germline lookup yields CDR1 SNHLY and CDR2 FYNNEI. In nucleotides, the CDR3 is TGTGCCAGCAGTGGGGGGTCCGAGCAGTACTTC. Translation: CASSGGSEQYF.

The chain uses TRBV20-1 and TRBJ2-1; TRBD1 aligns across 8 bases. Germline V gene lookup returns CDR1 DFQATT and CDR2 SNEGSKA (reference sequence). With V trimmed by 4 bases and J by 7 bases, 9 bases remained unmatched. This CDR3 is built from 14 residues. CDR3 sequence reads: CSATGGLKDNEQFF. CDR3 sequence (DNA): TGCAGTGCTACAGGGGGCCTTAAGGATAATGAGCAGTTCTTC.

In its sample, this clonotype was seen a few times. This chain connects TRBV19 to TRBJ1-1; D remains unclear. This CDR3 contains 13 residues. CDR1 is LNHDA and CDR2 is SQIVND in the germline V gene (reference sequence). V was shortened by 7 bases and J by 1 base, with 10 bases between the two germline ends. The DNA for the CDR3 is TGTGCCAGTATTTCCGGACGGAACACTGAAGCTTTCTTT. It specifies CASISGRNTEAFF.

J is TRBJ1-3 and V is TRBV19; TRBD1 is a possible D gene (5 bases). Trimming stripped 3 bases from V and 4 bases from J, with 10 bases between. This CDR3 contains 14 residues. The germline V gene has CDR1 LNHDA and CDR2 SQIVND (reference sequence). CDR3 protein: CASSIIGVGNTIYF. The CDR3 DNA reads TGTGCCAGTAGTATCATAGGGGTCGGAAACACCATATATTTT. Supplemented by reference TRBV19 and TRBJ1-3, the full variable domain reads DGGITQSPKYLFRKEGQNVTLSCEQNLNHDAMYWYRQDPGQGLRLIYYSQIVNDFQKGDIAEGYSVSREKKESFPLTVTSAQKNPTAFYLCASSIIGVGNTIYFGEGSWLTVV.

This clonotype has at least ten counts. The CDR3 spells CSARGQGPRQPQHF. Written as DNA, the CDR3 is TGCAGTGCTAGAGGACAGGGGCCGAGGCAGCCCCAGCATTTT. V gene TRBV20-1 combines with J gene TRBJ1-5; 8 bases are shared with TRBD1. CDR1 is DFQATT, CDR2 SNEGSKA, per germline (reference sequence). CDR3 length: 14 amino acids. V was pared by 1 base and J by 7 bases, with 6 bases of the junction left unmatched.

The chain uses TRBV10-3 and TRBJ2-7; 10 bases are a match to TRBD1. In germline, CDR1 is ENHRY, CDR2 SYGVKD. This CDR3 has 14 amino acids. With V trimmed by 10 bases and J by 3 bases, 9 bases remained unmatched. This chain's CDR3 is CATEAGQGIYEQYF. CDR3 bases: TGTGCCACCGAAGCGGGACAGGGGATCTACGAGCAGTACTTC.

This clonotype was found once. The chain recombines TRBV4-1 with TRBJ1-2, with no clear D. In germline, CDR1 is MGHRA, CDR2 YSYEKL. This CDR3 has 15 amino acids. Trimming took 0 bases from V and 6 from J, leaving 14 bases between them. CDR3 protein: CASSQEIGRVDGYTF. CDR3 DNA sequence: TGCGCCAGCAGCCAAGAAATTGGGCGAGTGGATGGCTACACCTTC.

The chain couples TRBV5-1 to TRBJ1-2; no firm D call. The CDR3 has 12 residues. Germline CDR1 SGHRS, CDR2 YFSETQ. V lost 2 bases and J 8 bases, leaving 10 bases between the germline ends. The CDR3 here is CASSLDLGGYTF. The CDR3 DNA is TGCGCCAGCAGCTTAGATCTGGGCGGCTACACCTTC.

This clonotype was picked up a small number of times. V gene TRBV5-6 combines with J gene TRBJ2-7; the match to TRBD1 covers 7 bases. The CDR3 consists of 13 residues. Germline V gene sequence: CDR1 SGHDT, CDR2 YYEEEE. The trim removed 3 bases at V and 3 bases at J, leaving 3 bases unmatched. The CDR3 nucleotides read TGTGCCAGCAGCTCGGGACAGATCTACGAGCAGTACTTC. Translating gives CASSSGQIYEQYF. Full variable domain (rest looked up from reference TRBV5-6 and TRBJ2-7): DAGVTQSPTHLIKTRGQQVTLRCSPKSGHDTVSWYQQALGQGPQFIFQYYEEEERQRGNFPDRFSGHQFPNYSSELNVNALLLGDSALYLCASSSGQIYEQYFGPGTRLTVT.

The genes are TRBV10-1 and TRBJ1-2; D unresolved. From germline, CDR1 is WNHNN and CDR2 SYGVQD (reference sequence). This CDR3 comprises 14 residues. Trimming removed 0 bases at V and 10 bases at J, with 15 bases between. This CDR3 reads CASSESRTRKNYTF. In nucleotides, the CDR3 is TGCGCCAGCAGTGAGTCGAGGACTAGGAAGAACTACACCTTC.

As concerns this clonotype: With a much larger clone just one base away, this may be a read error. This chain links TRBV13 with TRBJ1-4; D is unresolved. The CDR3 length is 16 residues. Germline CDR1 and CDR2: PRHDT and FYEKMQ (reference sequence). For the CDR3, the DNA is TGTGCCAGCCGCTTATTTCCGGCGTCCACTAATGAAAAACTGTTTTTT. Amino acid sequence: CASRLFPASTNEKLFF.

This clonotype has a count of ten or more. V and J are TRBV27 and TRBJ2-7, with 8 bases aligning to TRBD1. V lost 5 bases to trimming and J lost 7 bases; unmatched junction nucleotides: 4. The CDR3 contains 12 residues. Germline assignment: CDR1 MNHEY and CDR2 SMNVEV (reference sequence). The CDR3 coding sequence is TGTGCCAGCAGTGCCACAGGGGGAGAGCAGTACTTC. It codes for CASSATGGEQYF.

In the case of this clonotype: This may stem from a read error, because a much larger clone lies one nucleotide away. This chain uses TRBV11-1 with TRBJ1-4; unclear D gene. V was cut by 0 bases and J by 10 bases, with 15 bases left in between. The CDR3 contains 15 residues. Germline CDR1 is SGHAT and CDR2 is FQDESV (reference sequence). As DNA, the CDR3 is TGTGCCAGCAGCTTAGCTCTTAGTGTCCGCGGAAAACTGTTTTTT. It translates to CASSLALSVRGKLFF.

This clonotype has ten or more counts. J is TRBJ2-7 and V is TRBV6-1, with TRBD1 matching over 7 bases. The CDR3 contains 14 residues. V was clipped by 5 bases and J by 3 bases; unmatched bases: 7. Germline-derived CDR1 and CDR2 are MNHNS and SASEGT. The CDR3 nucleotides read TGTGCCAGCAGTCGACAGGGTGGAAACTACGAGCAGTACTTC. It translates to CASSRQGGNYEQYF.

Concerning this clonotype: This may arise from a read error, as a much more abundant clone is one base away. Without the conserved terminal phenylalanine or tryptophan, this CDR3 likely stems from a read error. The chain joins TRBV19 to TRBJ2-3; 7 positions match TRBD1. V was clipped by 8 bases and J by 3 bases; unmatched bases: 11. The V gene's germline CDR1 is LNHDA and CDR2 SQIVND (reference sequence). This CDR3 contains 15 residues. CDR3 amino acids: CASGKTGTWTDTQYS. In DNA, the CDR3 is TGTGCCAGTGGTAAGACAGGGACGTGGACAGATACGCAGTATTCT.

This clonotype was found many times. V usage is TRBV4-3 and J usage is TRBJ2-4; no reliable D call. The CDR3 is made up of 13 amino acids. The V end was cut by 0 bases, the J end by 5 bases, with 5 bases between. Germline values: CDR1 LGHNA, CDR2 YSLEER. DNA of the CDR3: TGCGCCAGCAGCCAAGATCCCGAAAACATTCAGTACTTC. This translates into CASSQDPENIQYF.

About this clonotype: A clone one base away is much larger, so this may be a read error. Likely a read error: the CDR3 ends without its conserved phenylalanine or tryptophan. J is TRBJ2-7 and V is TRBV4-3, with TRBD2 matching over 13 bases. Germline CDR1 and CDR2: LGHNA and YSLEER. J gave up 5 bases and V 4 bases, and 8 bases lay outside the gene matches. CDR3 length: 16 residues. CDR3 protein: CASSPTSGGAFHEQYL. The CDR3 DNA sequence: TGCGCCAGCAGCCCAACTAGCGGGGGGGCCTTTCACGAGCAGTACCTC.